The 6 T cell receptor beta chains below come from one sample, sequenced in a study of blood T cells in healthy people across ages. A sample-barcoded 5' primer and a J-beta primer mix were used in a second PCR of about 6 to 12 cycles. TCRdb used MiXCR to reprocess the 5' RACE reads, holding one entry per CDR3 protein. The sample yields 700,000 to 900,000 distinct CDR3 sequences, around 24% seen once. This same sample was also part of a study on T cells of mothers and their children.

The sequencing sample was made of blood. These receptors originate from a boy aged 5-17 years in good health.

This clonotype was detected ten times or more. The V and J genes are TRBV27 and TRBJ2-5; D is unclear. V lost 0 bases and J 1 base, leaving 9 bases between the germline ends. This CDR3 spans 15 amino acids. Germline V gene lookup returns CDR1 MNHEY and CDR2 SMNVEV (reference sequence). CDR3 sequence: CASSLSGVLQETQYF. CDR3 nucleotides: TGTGCCAGCAGTTTATCGGGCGTGCTCCAAGAGACCCAGTACTTC.

This clonotype was found a few times. This chain joins TRBV6-5 and TRBJ2-5; no clear D gene. Germline CDR1 reads MNHEY; CDR2 reads SVGAGI. Between the trimmed V and J ends, which lost 2 bases and 7 bases, there was a span of 14 bases. CDR3 size: 14 residues. CDR3 amino acids: CASSYTFNLATQYF. The CDR3 DNA follows: TGTGCCAGCAGTTACACATTCAATTTAGCGACCCAGTACTTC.

This clonotype occurred a few times. The V gene is TRBV5-5, the J gene TRBJ2-1; tentative D call: TRBD1 (6 bases). Looked up from germline, CDR1 is SGHKS and CDR2 is YYEKEE (reference sequence). This CDR3 is built from 15 residues. V was clipped by 0 bases and J by 7 bases, with 14 bases between them. CDR3 region: CASSLAGTRKNEQFF. As DNA, the CDR3 is TGTGCCAGCAGCTTGGCCGGGACACGGAAAAATGAGCAGTTCTTC.

The genes are TRBV7-9 and TRBJ2-5, with 10 bases lining up with TRBD1. There are 15 residues in the CDR3. Germline CDR1 SEHNR, CDR2 FQNEAQ (reference sequence). V was pared by 5 bases and J by 3 bases, with 6 bases of the junction left unmatched. CDR3 amino acids: CASSVLGQGKETQYF. CDR3 bases: TGTGCCAGCAGCGTTCTGGGACAGGGGAAAGAGACCCAGTACTTC.

This clonotype was counted once. V and J are TRBV3-1 and TRBJ1-1, with D possibly matching TRBD1 (5 bases). With 1 base removed from V and 4 bases from J, the gap between germline ends came to 10 bases. The germline V gene has CDR1 LGHDT and CDR2 YNNKEL (reference sequence). The CDR3 is made up of 14 amino acids. CDR3 nucleotide sequence: TGTGCCAGCAGCCAAGTTGCAGGGCTCACTGAAGCTTTCTTT. Translation gives CASSQVAGLTEAFF.

Comments on this clonotype: It is likely a read error, because the conserved phenylalanine at the end of the CDR3 is missing. For the CDR3, the DNA is TGTGCCAGCAGTCGGATGAGGGCATCCGGGGAGCAGTACCTC. Protein sequence: CASSRMRASGEQYL. The rearrangement links TRBV12-3 or TRBV12-4 to TRBJ2-7; D perhaps matches TRBD2 (5 bases). The ends were cut back, 5 bases at V and 7 bases at J, with 18 bases in the middle. This CDR3 contains 14 residues.